Below, 5 T cell receptor beta chains from the same sample are listed, as sequenced in a study of blood T cell repertoires in COVID-19. Some clones are missing from TCRdb's copy, which holds only in-frame ones; the method was immunoSEQ multiplex PCR. The sample lists 150,000 to 200,000 clones; around 85% were seen once. The sample taken for sequencing was peripheral blood. Receptors were obtained from a man in his sixties with active or convalescent COVID-19.

V and J are TRBV2 and TRBJ2-7; 8 nucleotides agree with TRBD1. The CDR3 loop spans 13 amino acids. Trimming at V came to 4 bases and at J to 6 bases, leaving 5 bases not matched to a gene. CDR1 is SNHLY, CDR2 FYNNEI, per germline. CDR3 sequence: CASSGQGMGEQYF. The CDR3 DNA sequence: TGTGCCAGCAGTGGACAGGGGATGGGCGAGCAGTACTTC.

The chain combines TRBV9 with TRBJ2-1, with 7 bases matching TRBD1. This CDR3 has 16 residues. The V and J ends lost 0 bases and 4 bases, in that order; junction bases with no gene match: 7. In germline, CDR1 is SGDLS, CDR2 YYNGEE. The CDR3 sequence is CASSVASGGLYNEQFF. CDR3 in DNA: TGTGCCAGCAGCGTAGCGTCAGGGGGATTGTACAATGAGCAGTTCTTC.

The chain links TRBV29-1 to TRBJ2-7; TRBD2 matches 7 bases. V lost 6 bases and J lost 5; bases outside the gene matches: 16. The CDR3 length is 15 residues. Germline V gene sequence: CDR1 SQVTM, CDR2 ANQGSEA. CDR3 in amino acids: CSVTSMRAGDDEQYF. Written as DNA, the CDR3 is TGCAGCGTCACTTCGATGAGGGCGGGGGACGACGAGCAGTACTTC.

This chain links TRBV28 with TRBJ1-3, with TRBD1 matching over 7 bases. Germline-derived CDR1 and CDR2 are MDHEN and SYDVKM. This CDR3 contains 16 residues. Trimming took 3 bases from V and 0 from J; bases not matched to a gene: 5. CDR3 in amino acids: CASSFGDRSSGNTIYF. The CDR3 DNA reads TGTGCCAGCAGTTTTGGGGACAGAAGCTCTGGAAACACCATATATTTT. The full variable domain, its missing parts supplied by reference TRBV28 and TRBJ1-3, is DVKVTQSSRYLVKRTGEKVFLECVQDMDHENMFWYRQDPGLGLRLIYFSYDVKMKEKGDIPEGYSVSREKKERFSLILESASTNQTSMYLCASSFGDRSSGNTIYFGEGSWLTVV.

This chain connects TRBV12-3 or TRBV12-4 to TRBJ2-3; 7 bases align to TRBD2. Unmatched junction bases numbered 10, after V lost 7 bases and J lost 9 bases. CDR3 length: 13 residues. The CDR3 DNA follows: TGTGCCAGCATCTGGGGCGGGGGAGGAACGCAGTATTTT. Translated: CASIWGGGGTQYF.